Listed below are T cell receptor beta chains from one sample, sequenced in a study of spatial heterogeneity in lung cancer. TCRdb reanalysed the 5' RACE reads using MiXCR and keeps one entry per CDR3 protein. There are approximately 49,000 distinct CDR3 sequences in the sample; approximately 5% occur only once, and around 10% lies in the top ten. The sample consisted of PBMCs, taken at surgery. All receptors come from a male donor with early-stage non-small cell lung cancer. Each CDR3 is given with its conserved first and last residue. Fields, in order: CDR3 protein, CDR3 DNA, V gene, D gene, CDR3 length, clone size, J gene. A D gene is named only where the DNA matches it firmly. The size of a clone is reported for some rows only, either as once, few or many, or as a class for expanded clones.

CDR3: CASSRDGQTYGYTF; DNA: TGTGCCAGCAGCCGGGACGGTCAAACCTATGGCTACACCTTC; V: TRBV6-5; D: .; length: 14; size: many; J: TRBJ1-2
CDR3: CSGGKGSYEQYF; DNA: TGCAGTGGGGGTAAGGGCTCCTACGAGCAGTACTTC; V: TRBV20-1; D: .; length: 12; size: many; J: TRBJ2-7
CDR3: CASSWSSGRAYEQYF; DNA: TGTGCCAGTAGTTGGTCTAGCGGGAGGGCCTACGAGCAGTACTTC; V: TRBV19; D: TRBD2; length: 15; size: many; J: TRBJ2-7
CDR3: CASSLTPGSGGGYNEQFF; DNA: TGTGCCAGCAGCTTAACCCCGGGGAGCGGAGGAGGCTACAATGAGCAGTTCTTC; V: TRBV13; D: .; length: 18; size: many; J: TRBJ2-1
CDR3: CASSLQGRGTEAFF; DNA: TGTGCCAGCAGCTTACAGGGACGGGGGACTGAAGCTTTCTTT; V: TRBV5-5; D: .; length: 14; size: .; J: TRBJ1-1
CDR3: CASSPPQGFSTEAFF; DNA: TGTGCCAGCAGCCCACCACAGGGGTTCTCGACTGAAGCTTTCTTT; V: TRBV7-9; D: TRBD1; length: 15; size: few; J: TRBJ1-1
CDR3: CSATLNKGTDTQYF; DNA: TGCAGTGCCACCCTTAACAAGGGCACAGATACGCAGTATTTT; V: TRBV20-1; D: .; length: 14; size: few; J: TRBJ2-3
CDR3: CASSRTGVNTEAFF; DNA: TGTGCCAGCAGCCGGACAGGGGTTAACACTGAAGCTTTCTTT; V: TRBV11-2; D: TRBD1; length: 14; size: few; J: TRBJ1-1
CDR3: CASSQDWGSGRALYNEQFF; DNA: TGTGCCAGCAGCCAAGATTGGGGTAGCGGGAGGGCCTTGTACAATGAGCAGTTCTTC; V: TRBV14; D: TRBD2; length: 19; size: many; J: TRBJ2-1
CDR3: CASSPRTGEYNEQFF; DNA: TGTGCCAGCTCACCCCGGACAGGGGAGTACAATGAGCAGTTCTTC; V: TRBV18; D: TRBD1; length: 15; size: many; J: TRBJ2-1
CDR3: CASSSPYSFYEQYF; DNA: TGTGCCAGCAGCTCCCCCTATTCCTTCTACGAGCAGTACTTC; V: TRBV7-2; D: .; length: 14; size: many; J: TRBJ2-7
CDR3: CASKPGTGGASGELFF; DNA: TGTGCCAGCAAGCCCGGGACAGGGGGCGCATCCGGGGAGCTGTTTTTT; V: TRBV9; D: TRBD1; length: 16; size: many; J: TRBJ2-2
CDR3: CSVVGAAGGSTDTQYF; DNA: TGCAGCGTTGTGGGAGCGGCAGGGGGTAGCACAGATACGCAGTATTTT; V: TRBV29-1; D: TRBD1; length: 16; size: many; J: TRBJ2-3
CDR3: CASSQGLANEQFF; DNA: TGCGCCAGCAGCCAGGGACTAGCTAATGAGCAGTTCTTC; V: TRBV5-1; D: TRBD2; length: 13; size: many; J: TRBJ2-1
CDR3: CASSLDGRLAYEQYF; DNA: TGTGCCAGCAGCTTAGATGGCCGACTGGCCTACGAGCAGTACTTC; V: TRBV7-2; D: .; length: 15; size: many; J: TRBJ2-7
CDR3: CASSYEVNQPQHF; DNA: TGTGCCAGCAGTTATGAGGTTAATCAGCCCCAGCATTTT; V: TRBV6-2/TRBV6-3; D: .; length: 13; size: many; J: TRBJ1-5
CDR3: CASSALLSSGNTIYF; DNA: TGTGCCAGCAGCGCGCTCCTAAGCTCTGGAAACACCATATATTTT; V: TRBV7-2; D: .; length: 15; size: many; J: TRBJ1-3
CDR3: CASSYLGDTEAFF; DNA: TGCGCCAGCAGCTACTTAGGGGACACTGAAGCTTTCTTT; V: TRBV5-1; D: .; length: 13; size: many; J: TRBJ1-1
CDR3: CASSHSSSQPYEQYF; DNA: TGTGCCAGCAGCCACTCCTCCAGTCAGCCCTACGAGCAGTACTTC; V: TRBV3-1; D: .; length: 15; size: many; J: TRBJ2-7
CDR3: CSAREASGSGNEQFF; DNA: TGCAGTGCTAGAGAGGCTAGCGGGAGTGGCAATGAGCAGTTCTTC; V: TRBV20-1; D: TRBD2; length: 15; size: many; J: TRBJ2-1
CDR3: CSARDISGRASADTQYF; DNA: TGCAGTGCTAGAGATATTAGCGGGAGGGCCTCCGCAGATACGCAGTATTTT; V: TRBV20-1; D: TRBD2; length: 17; size: many; J: TRBJ2-3
CDR3: CSAGTTRGNQPQHF; DNA: TGCAGTGCTGGGACCACCAGGGGCAATCAGCCCCAGCATTTT; V: TRBV20-1; D: .; length: 14; size: many; J: TRBJ1-5
CDR3: CASSLAGPTETQYF; DNA: TGTGCCAGCAGCTTGGCCGGGCCGACGGAGACCCAGTACTTC; V: TRBV5-6; D: .; length: 14; size: few; J: TRBJ2-5
CDR3: CASSQTSGRTYNEQFF; DNA: TGTGCCAGTAGCCAGACTAGCGGGAGGACCTACAATGAGCAGTTCTTC; V: TRBV19; D: TRBD2; length: 16; size: many; J: TRBJ2-1
CDR3: CASSFRLAGGETQYF; DNA: TGTGCCAGCAGTTTTCGACTAGCGGGAGGAGAGACCCAGTACTTC; V: TRBV27; D: TRBD2; length: 15; size: many; J: TRBJ2-5
CDR3: CSARGDRANGYTF; DNA: TGCAGTGCTAGGGGGGACAGGGCAAATGGCTACACCTTC; V: TRBV20-1; D: TRBD1; length: 13; size: many; J: TRBJ1-2
CDR3: CASSYPIFRDRGIPPNQPQHF; DNA: TGTGCCAGCAGTTACCCTATCTTCCGGGACAGGGGAATCCCTCCTAATCAGCCCCAGCATTTT; V: TRBV6-5; D: TRBD1; length: 21; size: many; J: TRBJ1-5
CDR3: CASYRQGGAEAFF; DNA: TGTGCCAGCTACCGACAGGGTGGAGCTGAAGCTTTCTTT; V: TRBV19; D: TRBD1; length: 13; size: few; J: TRBJ1-1
CDR3: CASSFRGDRRSTDTQYF; DNA: TGCGCCAGCAGCTTCCGGGGGGATAGACGGAGCACAGATACGCAGTATTTT; V: TRBV5-1; D: TRBD2; length: 17; size: many; J: TRBJ2-3
CDR3: CASRGELGETQYF; DNA: TGTGCCAGCAGGGGGGAACTCGGGGAGACCCAGTACTTC; V: TRBV2; D: .; length: 13; size: .; J: TRBJ2-5
CDR3: CASSPPQGQTQYF; DNA: TGTGCCAGCAGCCCCCCGCAGGGTCAGACCCAGTACTTC; V: TRBV5-4; D: .; length: 13; size: many; J: TRBJ2-5
CDR3: CAISDRDRAPEQYF; DNA: TGTGCCATCAGTGATAGGGATCGGGCCCCCGAGCAGTACTTC; V: TRBV10-3; D: .; length: 14; size: .; J: TRBJ2-7
CDR3: CSARGRRLAGVWSEQFF; DNA: TGCAGTGCTAGAGGAAGGCGACTAGCGGGAGTTTGGAGTGAGCAGTTCTTC; V: TRBV20-1; D: TRBD2; length: 17; size: few; J: TRBJ2-1
CDR3: CSARGSGGPTDTQYF; DNA: TGCAGTGCTAGAGGCAGCGGGGGACCCACAGATACGCAGTATTTT; V: TRBV20-1; D: TRBD2; length: 15; size: many; J: TRBJ2-3
CDR3: CASSQDVSNSPLHF; DNA: TGTGCCAGCAGCCAAGATGTTTCGAATTCACCCCTCCACTTT; V: TRBV3-1; D: .; length: 14; size: many; J: TRBJ1-6
CDR3: CSASPVAGTYNEQFF; DNA: TGCAGTGCTAGCCCGGTAGCGGGAACCTACAATGAGCAGTTCTTC; V: TRBV20-1; D: TRBD2; length: 15; size: many; J: TRBJ2-1
CDR3: CATQDPRRQETQYF; DNA: TGTGCCACCCAGGACCCAAGAAGGCAAGAGACCCAGTACTTC; V: TRBV15; D: .; length: 14; size: few; J: TRBJ2-5
CDR3: CASSPSGRRGTQYF; DNA: TGTGCCAGCAGCCCTAGCGGGAGGAGAGGGACCCAGTACTTC; V: TRBV11-2; D: TRBD2; length: 14; size: .; J: TRBJ2-5
CDR3: CASSPRGFPYEQYF; DNA: TGTGCCAGCAGCCCCCGAGGGTTCCCCTACGAGCAGTACTTC; V: TRBV7-2; D: .; length: 14; size: .; J: TRBJ2-7
CDR3: CSAPQGLENTEAFF; DNA: TGCAGTGCTCCCCAGGGCCTCGAGAACACTGAAGCTTTCTTT; V: TRBV20-1; D: .; length: 14; size: many; J: TRBJ1-1
CDR3: CASRGGGAGANVLTF; DNA: TGTGCCAGCAGAGGGGGGGGAGCTGGGGCCAACGTCCTGACTTTC; V: TRBV27; D: .; length: 15; size: many; J: TRBJ2-6
CDR3: CSATRGPTYEQYF; DNA: TGCAGTGCAACGAGGGGGCCCACCTACGAGCAGTACTTC; V: TRBV20-1; D: TRBD1; length: 13; size: many; J: TRBJ2-7
CDR3: CASSRRTSGSTDTQYF; DNA: TGTGCCAGCAGCCGGCGGACTAGCGGGAGCACAGATACGCAGTATTTT; V: TRBV3-1; D: TRBD2; length: 16; size: few; J: TRBJ2-3
CDR3: CASRTSGRAPDTQYF; DNA: TGTGCCAGCAGGACAAGCGGGAGGGCCCCAGATACGCAGTATTTT; V: TRBV2; D: TRBD2; length: 15; size: many; J: TRBJ2-3
CDR3: CSVGQGVGEQFF; DNA: TGCAGCGTGGGACAGGGGGTAGGTGAGCAGTTCTTC; V: TRBV29-1; D: TRBD1; length: 12; size: many; J: TRBJ2-1
CDR3: CASSDTATNTGELFF; DNA: TGTGCCAGCAGTGATACAGCAACGAACACCGGGGAGCTGTTTTTT; V: TRBV25-1; D: .; length: 15; size: few; J: TRBJ2-2
CDR3: CASSWGTVEAFF; DNA: TGTGCCAGCAGTTGGGGGACCGTGGAAGCTTTCTTT; V: TRBV12-3/TRBV12-4; D: .; length: 12; size: many; J: TRBJ1-1
CDR3: CASSPMGQGGETQYF; DNA: TGTGCCAGCAGCCCCATGGGACAGGGGGGCGAGACCCAGTACTTC; V: TRBV7-2; D: TRBD1; length: 15; size: many; J: TRBJ2-5
CDR3: CSARDFRRGHGNQPQHF; DNA: TGCAGTGCTAGAGACTTCCGGAGGGGGCATGGCAATCAGCCCCAGCATTTT; V: TRBV20-1; D: TRBD1; length: 17; size: .; J: TRBJ1-5
CDR3: CASSPMVTDTQYF; DNA: TGTGCCAGCTCACCAATGGTCACAGATACGCAGTATTTT; V: TRBV18; D: .; length: 13; size: many; J: TRBJ2-3
CDR3: CSVEGEARLHGFGYTF; DNA: TGCAGCGTTGAAGGGGAAGCGAGACTTCATGGCTTTGGCTACACCTTC; V: TRBV29-1; D: .; length: 16; size: many; J: TRBJ1-2
CDR3: CASSLEGRTRNEQFF; DNA: TGTGCCAGCAGCTTAGAAGGGAGGACGAGGAATGAGCAGTTCTTC; V: TRBV7-2; D: .; length: 15; size: many; J: TRBJ2-1
CDR3: CATSDFRQGAYEQYF; DNA: TGTGCCACCAGTGATTTTCGACAGGGGGCCTACGAGCAGTACTTC; V: TRBV24-1; D: TRBD1; length: 15; size: many; J: TRBJ2-7
CDR3: CASRLPGETQYF; DNA: TGTGCCAGCAGACTTCCCGGGGAGACCCAGTACTTC; V: TRBV28; D: .; length: 12; size: many; J: TRBJ2-5
CDR3: CSAGRQGAYVEQYF; DNA: TGCAGTGCTGGGAGACAGGGGGCTTATGTCGAGCAGTACTTC; V: TRBV20-1; D: TRBD1; length: 14; size: few; J: TRBJ2-7